This TCR beta chain was captured in a study of glioma-infiltrating T cells after dendritic cell vaccination listed by TCRdb under 2016. Context from the whole study: Of the roughly 15 glioblastoma patients in the cohort, all drawn from Phase I and II dendritic cell vaccination trials, 9 were newly diagnosed and 6 had recurrent disease. In glioblastoma patients vaccinated with dendritic cells, deep sequencing of TCR beta CDR3 regions served to measure tumor-infiltrating lymphocyte content and to compare repertoires between tumor and blood. Between about 2002 and 2013, patients were given autologous tumor lysate-pulsed dendritic cell vaccination. To make the vaccine, monocyte-derived dendritic cells were cultured for under eight days with IL-4 and GM-CSF and then pulsed overnight with autologous tumor lysate. Patients received three intradermal dendritic cell vaccine injections at biweekly intervals in the arm below the axilla. TCR sequencing metrics, including TIL content and tumor-blood repertoire overlap, were correlated with survival after dendritic cell vaccination.

The time point label, read with the paper, signifies: after dendritic cell vaccination, including at tumor progression/relapse. Selection of patients required sufficient residual fresh-frozen tumor tissue and over two years of available survival data. Although molecular status otherwise differed among the glioblastoma patients, no patient had an isocitrate dehydrogenase mutation. PBMC collection took place before vaccination, two weeks after the third vaccination, and at tumor progression if progression occurred. The Qiagen DNeasy Blood extraction Kit was used to extract genomic DNA. Concerning this clone: Which antigen it targets is not known. It has no much larger one-base neighbor in the sample; base qualities were not kept.

Findings and caveats that apply to the study as a whole: TCR clonality showed no direct relationship with survival, which suggests that a diverse polyclonal response may matter. The response model built on TCR overlap across three groups was characterized as speculative, with prospective validation still needed. Longer time to progression and overall survival after dendritic cell vaccination were predicted by higher estimated pretreatment TIL content. The cohort was small and heterogeneous, and full blood and tumor sets were available for few patients, with initial-recurrent tumor pairs available for even fewer patients.

TCRB CDR3 regions were amplified from around 2.1 ug genomic DNA, or all available DNA if less, using the immunoSEQ assay. The multiplex PCR employed 60 forward primers targeting TCR V beta segments and 13 reverse primers targeting J beta segments. To estimate the number of reads per starting template, synthetic control templates were added to each sample at limiting dilution. Sequencing produced 87 bp reads on the Illumina HiSeq System. In the original analysis: PCR and sequencing errors were removed by a nearest neighbor algorithm that merged closely related sequences. TCR overlap was defined as the percentage of unique tumor TCR beta sequences that were also present in the same patient's peripheral blood. TCRdb obtained this table from immuneACCESS and retained in-frame rearrangements with V and J assigned. These tables miss some clones; where compared with another copy, unresolved V genes account for less than half of the shortfall, and the remainder is unexplained. V, J and clone size were drawn from that table, and D and trimming were deduced from the DNA. In this sample the table shows about 87,000 clones, over 80% of which occur a single time. The ten top clones hold less than 8% of the sample.

The germline V gene gives CDR1 as SGHVS and CDR2 as FQNEAQ. The CDR3 sequence holds 14 residues, the cysteine and phenylalanine included. Just the 42-base CDR3 DNA is kept, in frame starting at base 1. The V end gives up 5 bases and the J end 9 bases, leaving 10 bases in the junction not matched to a gene. Sequenced here: blood, sampled after dendritic cell vaccination. The chain was built from TRBV7-8 and TRBJ1-5, with 7 central nucleotides matching TRBD1. The source of this sequence is a human donor with glioblastoma. At the DNA level, the sequence is TGTGCCAGCAGCGAAACAGGGGACTCGGGGCCCCAGCATTTT. This yields the protein CASSETGDSGPQHF.